These T cell receptor beta chains were read from a single sample in a study of blood T cell repertoires in COVID-19. Sequenced by immunoSEQ multiplex PCR; TCRdb stores in-frame clones only, minus some. Of about 240,000 clones in the sample, 82% were seen once. Sequenced input: peripheral blood. Receptors were obtained from a woman aged 60-70 years with active or convalescent COVID-19. Each CDR3 is given with its conserved first and last residue. Fields, in order: J gene, clone size, D gene, V gene, CDR3 protein, CDR3 DNA. The D gene is left open where the match is weak. Part of the rows lack a size; the others show once, few, many or a class for expanded clones.

>TRBJ1-1|.|.|TRBV5-1
CASSSLQENTEAFF
TGCGCCAGCAGCTCCTTACAGGAGAACACTGAAGCTTTCTTT
>TRBJ2-3|.|TRBD1|TRBV18
CASSQQGQASTDTQYF
TGTGCCAGCTCACAACAGGGACAGGCTAGCACAGATACGCAGTATTTT
>TRBJ1-2|.|.|TRBV9
CASSVFPYRVDYGYTF
TGTGCCAGCAGCGTATTCCCATACAGGGTGGACTATGGCTACACCTTC
>TRBJ2-3|.|TRBD2|TRBV27
CASSSGLAGYTDTQYF
TGTGCCAGCAGTTCCGGACTAGCGGGGTACACAGATACGCAGTATTTT
>TRBJ1-6|.|.|TRBV7-9
CASGTSMNSPLHF
TGTGCCAGTGGTACATCGATGAATTCACCCCTCCACTTT
>TRBJ2-3|.|TRBD2|TRBV5-4
CASSRTSGGTDTQYF
TGTGCCAGCAGCAGGACTAGCGGGGGCACAGATACGCAGTATTTT
>TRBJ2-2|.|TRBD2|TRBV18
CASSPQAGDTNTGELFF
TGTGCCAGCTCACCACAGGCGGGGGATACGAACACCGGGGAGCTGTTTTTT
>TRBJ1-3|.|TRBD1|TRBV7-9
CASSFLVGQTSGNTIYF
TGTGCCAGCAGCTTCCTCGTGGGACAGACCTCTGGAAACACCATATATTTT
>TRBJ1-6|.|.|TRBV21-1
CASSIQEYNSPLHF
TGTGCCAGCAGCATACAGGAATATAATTCACCCCTCCACTTT
>TRBJ2-7|.|TRBD1|TRBV5-4
CASSYDRGTGEQYF
TGTGCCAGCAGCTACGACAGGGGTACTGGCGAGCAGTACTTC
>TRBJ1-1|.|.|TRBV28
CASSFTMNTEAFF
TGTGCCAGCAGTTTTACAATGAACACTGAAGCTTTCTTT
>TRBJ2-7|.|.|TRBV3-1/TRBV3-2
CASSQEPGPYEQYF
TGTGCCAGCAGCCAAGAACCAGGGCCCTACGAGCAGTACTTC
>TRBJ1-2|.|.|TRBV30
CAWRRGDYGYTF
TGTGCCTGGAGAAGGGGCGACTATGGCTACACCTTC
>TRBJ1-4|once|.|TRBV5-8
CASSFSQGIGEKLFF
TGTGCCAGCAGCTTTTCGCAGGGGATTGGTGAAAAACTGTTTTTT
>TRBJ2-3|few|.|TRBV27
CASSLSSSSDTQYF
TGTGCCAGCAGTTTATCCTCTAGTAGCGATACGCAGTATTTT
>TRBJ2-3|.|TRBD2|TRBV10-3
CAISESGLAGRDTQYF
TGTGCCATCAGTGAGTCTGGACTAGCGGGGAGGGATACGCAGTATTTT
>TRBJ1-2|.|.|TRBV6-5
CASSTGTNYGYTF
TGTGCCAGCAGTACGGGAACCAACTATGGCTACACCTTC
>TRBJ1-4|.|.|TRBV7-9
CASSSKSTNEKLFF
TGTGCCAGCAGCTCCAAATCAACTAATGAAAAACTGTTTTTT
>TRBJ1-4|few|.|TRBV2
CASTLRGSANEKLFF
TGTGCCAGCACCCTGCGGGGGTCGGCTAATGAAAAACTGTTTTTT
>TRBJ2-5|.|TRBD1|TRBV4-1
CASSQAHRPGQGQETQYF
TGCGCCAGCAGCCAAGCTCACCGACCGGGACAGGGTCAAGAGACCCAGTACTTC
>TRBJ1-2|.|TRBD1|TRBV5-4
CASTLRGRGDREYGYTF
TGTGCCAGCACTCTGAGGGGCAGGGGGGACCGCGAATATGGCTACACCTTC
>TRBJ1-4|.|.|TRBV19
CASSMLAQGPNEKLFF
TGTGCCAGTAGTATGTTGGCACAGGGACCTAATGAAAAACTGTTTTTT
>TRBJ1-5|.|TRBD1|TRBV6-5
CASRGQGSQNQPQHF
TGTGCCAGCAGGGGACAGGGGTCCCAAAATCAGCCCCAGCATTTT
>TRBJ1-2|.|TRBD1|TRBV7-9
CASSPVGGFYGYTF
TGTGCCAGCAGCCCCGTAGGGGGCTTTTATGGCTACACCTTC
>TRBJ1-1|many|.|TRBV9
CASSVVSEAFF
TGTGCCAGCAGCGTAGTTAGTGAAGCTTTCTTT
>TRBJ2-5|few|TRBD1|TRBV3-1/TRBV3-2
CASSRRGQYQETQYF
TGTGCCAGCAGCCGAAGGGGACAGTACCAAGAGACCCAGTACTTC
>TRBJ2-7|.|.|TRBV27
CASSLLREHYEQYF
TGTGCCAGCAGTCTCTTGCGCGAGCACTACGAGCAGTACTTC
>TRBJ1-2|.|TRBD1|TRBV5-6
CASSLGYRGSGGYTF
TGTGCCAGCAGCTTGGGTTACAGGGGCTCAGGCGGCTACACCTTC
>TRBJ1-1|.|TRBD1|TRBV18
CASSPGTGKPNTEAFF
TGTGCCAGCTCACCAGGGACAGGGAAACCGAACACTGAAGCTTTCTTT
>TRBJ1-6|.|.|TRBV6-2/TRBV6-3
CASSNGRAGSPLHF
TGTGCCAGCAGCAACGGCAGGGCCGGTTCACCCCTCCACTTT
>TRBJ1-3|once|.|TRBV27
CASSLGPGYTIYF
TGTGCCAGCAGTTTAGGTCCGGGTTACACCATATATTTT
>TRBJ1-1|.|.|TRBV3-1/TRBV3-2
CASSQDGREGEAFF
TGTGCCAGCAGCCAAGATGGCAGGGAGGGTGAGGCTTTCTTT